This T cell receptor (beta chain) comes out of a study of blood T cell repertoires in COVID-19. CDR1 and CDR2 from the germline V gene are KGHSH and LQKENI. The CDR3 covers 14 residues. The V and J ends lost 3 bases and 7 bases, in that order; junction bases with no gene match: 5. The assay was immunoSEQ multiplex PCR, and TCRdb's table has in-frame clones only and misses some. The sample yields around 52,000 clones, approximately 89% seen once. This receptor was taken from a woman older than 75 with acute or convalescent COVID-19. The chain uses TRBV18 and TRBJ2-1, with TRBD1 identical over 8 bases. The sequencing sample was made of peripheral blood. The CDR3 loop reads CASSPDRDGNEQFF. DNA for the CDR3: TGTGCCAGCTCACCGGACAGGGATGGGAATGAGCAGTTCTTC.